A selection of T cell receptor beta chains follows, all from one sample in a study of T cell responses to AZD1222 COVID-19 vaccine. The repertoire was sequenced with immunoSEQ multiplex PCR; TCRdb's copy has only in-frame clones and lacks some. The sample lists approximately 42,000 clones; about 87% were seen once. Sequencing used peripheral blood, obtained 28 days after the second AZD1222 dose. These receptors were taken from an adult who received the AZD1222 COVID-19 vaccine. CDR3s leave out the opening cysteine and the closing phenylalanine or tryptophan. Each record gives: V gene, J gene, CDR3 protein.

TRBV29-1,TRBJ2-2,SVRLAGGNTGELF
TRBV5-5,TRBJ1-6,ASSLAPDIANSPLH
TRBV5-1,TRBJ2-2,ASSLEASGNTGELF
TRBV4-1,TRBJ2-5,ASSQESGVRETQY
TRBV19,TRBJ2-7,ASTPGGSSYEQY
TRBV2,TRBJ1-5,ASSERVGPGEYSNQPQH
TRBV7-9,TRBJ2-7,ASSLVDREVYEQY
TRBV19,TRBJ1-2,ASSELLSRGYT
TRBV6-2/TRBV6-3,TRBJ1-6,ASSYVSGSSPLH
TRBV7-7,TRBJ2-7,ASSLGVANYEQY
TRBV7-2,TRBJ2-2,ASSLVRHTGELF
TRBV19,TRBJ2-2,ASSASRQGPRTGELF
TRBV30,TRBJ2-2,AWSRRENTGELF
TRBV5-5,TRBJ2-3,ASSLTGTYTDTQY
TRBV19,TRBJ2-2,ASRREWGTGELF
TRBV3-1/TRBV3-2,TRBJ2-1,ASSRKQGNGEQF
TRBV5-1,TRBJ2-7,ASSLGTDRGIDEQY
TRBV7-9,TRBJ1-2,ASSPGTAANYGYT
TRBV19,TRBJ2-7,ASSKAWTSGNYEQY
TRBV5-4,TRBJ1-1,ASSLERGNTEAF
TRBV7-8,TRBJ2-3,ASSLVSGASGLTDTQY
TRBV6-6,TRBJ2-7,ASRSGLAGAYEQY
TRBV5-4,TRBJ2-2,ASSSPRDPLGELF
TRBV7-9,TRBJ2-3,ASSYGAQGATQY